One and the same sample provided the 25 T cell receptor beta chains below, sequenced in a study of blood T cells in healthy people across ages. Primed by a sample-barcoded 5' primer and a J-beta primer mix, a second PCR proceeded for 7 to 11 cycles. One entry per CDR3 protein, called by TCRdb with MiXCR from the 5' RACE reads. The sample has approximately 1.5 million distinct CDR3 sequences, about 31% seen once; the top ten hold approximately 10%. The sample taken for sequencing was blood. These receptors all stem from a woman aged 25 to 39 in good health.

This chain uses TRBV11-1 with TRBJ2-3; 12 bases match TRBD2. V lost 3 bases to trimming and J lost 0 bases; unmatched junction nucleotides: 7. The V gene's germline CDR1 is SGHAT and CDR2 FQDESV (reference sequence). The CDR3 has 18 amino acids. The CDR3 DNA follows: TGTGCCAGCAGCTTGCGTTGGACTAGCGGGGCTAGCACAGATACGCAGTATTTT. The encoded protein is CASSLRWTSGASTDTQYF.

The J gene is TRBJ1-1, the V gene TRBV9; the D gene is possibly TRBD1 (5 bases). From germline, CDR1 is SGDLS and CDR2 YYNGEE. The length of the CDR3 is 13 residues. V was shortened by 0 bases and J by 11 bases, with 14 bases between the two germline ends. CDR3 protein: CASSVESGAGAFF. The CDR3 coding sequence is TGTGCCAGCAGCGTAGAGTCGGGAGCAGGGGCTTTCTTT. Based on the CDR3 plus reference TRBV9 and TRBJ1-1, the full variable domain is DSGVTQTPKHLITATGQRVTLRCSPRSGDLSVYWYQQSLDQGLQFLIQYYNGEERAKGNILERFSAQQFPDLHSELNLSSLELGDSALYFCASSVESGAGAFFGQGTRLTVV.

This chain joins TRBV20-1 and TRBJ2-7; a weak D match, TRBD1 (6 bases). Between the trimmed V and J ends, which lost 3 bases and 4 bases, there was a span of 16 bases. The CDR3 runs 14 residues. Germline values: CDR1 DFQATT, CDR2 SNEGSKA (reference sequence). In DNA form, the CDR3 reads TGCAGTGCTAGTGGGGGCGACAAGTGGTACGAGCAGTACTTC. It yields the protein CSASGGDKWYEQYF.

This clonotype has more than one count but fewer than ten. The CDR3 region is CASSQGQGTNQPQHF. As DNA, the CDR3 is TGTGCCAGCAGCCAGGGACAGGGGACGAATCAGCCCCAGCATTTT. The rearrangement links TRBV4-2 to TRBJ1-5, with TRBD1 matching 10 bases. V trimming: 3 bases; J trimming: 4 bases; junction bases outside the gene matches: 3. The CDR3 loop spans 15 amino acids. In germline, CDR1 is LGHNA, CDR2 YNFKEQ.

The chain uses TRBV29-1 and TRBJ2-5, with TRBD1 matching 9 bases. V lost 0 bases, J lost 5 bases, and 7 bases stayed unmatched. The germline CDR1 and CDR2 sequences are SQVTM and ANQGSEA. The CDR3 runs to 15 residues. CDR3 region: CSVEDYRGLGETQYF. The CDR3 DNA follows: TGCAGCGTTGAAGACTACAGGGGGCTAGGGGAGACCCAGTACTTC.

This clonotype was seen a few times. The chain links TRBV12-3 or TRBV12-4 to TRBJ2-3; 8 bases line up with TRBD2. The CDR3 is 16 amino acids. Trimming at V came to 7 bases and at J to 6 bases, leaving 15 bases not matched to a gene. As DNA, the CDR3 is TGTGCCAGCACCCTCCTCGGGGGGGCCCGTGCGGATACGCAGTATTTT. It specifies CASTLLGGARADTQYF.

In its sample, this clonotype was seen a few times. The chain carries TRBV9 and TRBJ2-1; 8 nucleotides agree with TRBD2. Germline-derived CDR1 and CDR2 are SGDLS and YYNGEE. The CDR3 is made up of 16 amino acids. Trimming at V came to 4 bases and at J to 5 bases, leaving 11 bases not matched to a gene. This CDR3 is CASSLGSGRNNNEQFF. The CDR3 coding sequence is TGTGCCAGCAGCCTGGGCAGCGGGAGAAATAACAATGAGCAGTTCTTC.

This clonotype showed up just a few times. V usage is TRBV20-1 and J usage is TRBJ1-1; D uncertain. The CDR3 is 13 residues long. The V gene's germline CDR1 is DFQATT and CDR2 SNEGSKA (reference sequence). V gave up 7 bases and J gave up 0 bases, with 12 bases separating them. The DNA for the CDR3 is TGCAGTGTAACGACGCCAGTGAACACTGAAGCTTTCTTT. Translated, it gives CSVTTPVNTEAFF.

This clonotype came up a few times. The chain is built from TRBV11-2 and TRBJ2-4, with 8 bases that match TRBD2. The J call is doubtful: the DNA matches TRBJ2-7 better. This CDR3 has 16 residues. Germline CDR1 SGHAT, CDR2 FQNNGV. Written as DNA, the CDR3 is TGTGCCAGCAGCCAGGAAGGGGGACTAGGGCCCTACGAGCAGTACTTC. Translated, it gives CASSQEGGLGPYEQYF.

This clonotype was seen at least ten times. The rearrangement joins TRBV27 to TRBJ2-1, with D possibly being TRBD2 (6 bases). The length of the CDR3 is 13 residues. V lost 5 bases and J 2 bases, leaving 7 bases between the germline ends. Germline CDR1 is MNHEY and CDR2 is SMNVEV (reference sequence). This CDR3 is CASSPGAYNEQFF. The DNA for the CDR3 is TGTGCCAGCAGTCCGGGAGCCTACAATGAGCAGTTCTTC.

In this sample, this clonotype turned up a few times. V usage is TRBV20-1 and J usage is TRBJ1-6; D remains unclear. The length of the CDR3 is 15 residues. V lost 0 bases and J lost 8, with 14 bases in between. Germline CDR1 DFQATT, CDR2 SNEGSKA (reference sequence). The CDR3 spells CSARDPMGGHSPLHF. The CDR3 DNA reads TGCAGTGCTAGAGATCCGATGGGCGGTCATTCACCCCTCCACTTT.

This clonotype came up a few times. This sequence joins TRBV15 and TRBJ2-3; D call uncertain. The CDR3 runs 13 residues. The V end was cut by 7 bases, the J end by 1 base, with 9 bases between. Germline CDR1 reads LNHNV; CDR2 reads YYDKDF (reference sequence). The DNA for the CDR3 is TGTGCCACCAAACTGGACCGCACAGATACGCAGTATTTT. Protein sequence: CATKLDRTDTQYF. Full variable domain (missing parts from reference TRBV15 and TRBJ2-3): DAMVIQNPRYQVTQFGKPVTLSCSQTLNHNVMYWYQQKSSQAPKLLFHYYDKDFNNEADTPDNFQSRRPNTSFCFLDIRSPGLGDTAMYLCATKLDRTDTQYFGPGTRLTVL.

The rearrangement links TRBV11-2 to TRBJ2-5; D is unresolved. V was clipped by 5 bases and J by 1 base, with 8 bases between them. The CDR3 length is 13 residues. Germline lookup yields CDR1 SGHAT and CDR2 FQNNGV. The CDR3 DNA is TGTGCCAGCAGCCCGGAACCCCAAGAGACCCAGTACTTC. This sequence encodes CASSPEPQETQYF. Full variable domain (rest looked up from reference TRBV11-2 and TRBJ2-5): EAGVAQSPRYKIIEKRQSVAFWCNPISGHATLYWYQQILGQGPKLLIQFQNNGVVDDSQLPKDRFSAERLKGVDSTLKIQPAKLEDSAVYLCASSPEPQETQYFGPGTRLLVL.

This chain uses TRBV11-2 with TRBJ2-4; TRBD2 aligns across 15 bases. The end of the DNA is better explained by TRBJ2-7, so the J call may be wrong. Germline CDR1 SGHAT, CDR2 FQNNGV. CDR3 length equals 19 residues. The CDR3 here is CASSSRRGLAGGIPYEQYF. The CDR3 DNA sequence: TGTGCCAGCAGCTCCAGACGGGGACTAGCGGGAGGAATTCCCTACGAGCAGTACTTC.

This clonotype occurred many times. The chain combines TRBV29-1 with TRBJ2-3; possibly TRBD2 for D (6 bases). The CDR3 is made up of 10 amino acids. The V gene's germline CDR1 is SQVTM and CDR2 ANQGSEA. CDR3 sequence: CSGGKDTQYF. The CDR3 nucleotides are TGCAGTGGGGGGAAAGATACGCAGTATTTT.

This sequence joins TRBV28 and TRBJ1-5; 10 positions match TRBD1. With V trimmed by 4 bases and J by 5 bases, 5 bases remained unmatched. Germline CDR1 and CDR2: MDHEN and SYDVKM. The CDR3 has 15 residues. CDR3 nucleotide sequence: TGTGCCAGCAGTTCGAGGGACAGGGGATATCAGCCCCAGCATTTT. It yields the protein CASSSRDRGYQPQHF.

The chain couples TRBV27 to TRBJ2-3; 13 nucleotides align to TRBD2. Germline CDR1 is MNHEY and CDR2 is SMNVEV (reference sequence). The CDR3 extends over 17 amino acids. V lost 6 bases and J lost 2; bases outside the gene matches: 8. CDR3 region: CASRPGLAGVSTDTQYF. In nucleotides, the CDR3 is TGTGCCAGCAGGCCAGGACTAGCGGGAGTCTCCACAGATACGCAGTATTTT.

The rearrangement uses TRBV20-1 and TRBJ1-5, with 9 bases identical to TRBD1. With V trimmed by 6 bases and J by 5 bases, 11 bases remained unmatched. The V gene's germline CDR1 is DFQATT and CDR2 SNEGSKA (reference sequence). The CDR3 consists of 15 residues. The CDR3 sequence is CSAGRQGGVDQPQHF. In DNA form, the CDR3 reads TGCAGTGCGGGCCGACAGGGGGGCGTCGATCAGCCCCAGCATTTT.

V gene TRBV3-1 combines with J gene TRBJ1-2; D may be TRBD1 (6 bases). CDR3 length equals 13 residues. Trimming left V 8 bases short and J 6 bases short, with 16 bases between. Germline V gives CDR1 LGHDT, CDR2 YNNKEL (reference sequence). CDR3 amino acids: CASGNRDRHGYTF. For the CDR3, the DNA is TGTGCCAGCGGCAACAGGGATCGTCATGGCTACACCTTC.

This clonotype was seen more than once but under ten times. The chain joins TRBV3-1 to TRBJ2-1; D is unclear. The ends were cut back, 0 bases at V and 8 bases at J, with 11 bases in the middle. The CDR3 is 14 residues long. The germline V gene has CDR1 LGHDT and CDR2 YNNKEL (reference sequence). The CDR3 here is CASSQDRRPDEQFF. The CDR3 DNA sequence: TGTGCCAGCAGCCAAGATCGTCGACCGGATGAGCAGTTCTTC.

Many counts were recorded for this clonotype. This chain uses TRBV6-6 with TRBJ2-1; 7 nucleotides align to TRBD2. Germline V CDR1 and CDR2: MNHNY, SVGAGI (reference sequence). With 5 bases clipped from V and 7 bases from J, the junction kept 11 bases outside the gene matches. The CDR3 sequence is 15 residues long. In DNA, the CDR3 is TGTGCCAGCAGTCTAGAAGCGGGGAGGGGAAATGAGCAGTTCTTC. Amino acid sequence: CASSLEAGRGNEQFF.

The chain uses TRBV5-1 and TRBJ2-5, with D perhaps matching TRBD1 (6 bases). V dropped 0 bases and J dropped 3 bases, with 12 bases sitting between them. Germline V gene data show CDR1 as SGHRS and CDR2 as YFSETQ. CDR3 length equals 15 residues. CDR3 sequence reads: CASSLGFAGEETQYF. CDR3 DNA: TGCGCCAGCAGCTTGGGTTTTGCAGGGGAAGAGACCCAGTACTTC.

In DNA, the CDR3 is TGCAGTGCTAGACTAGCGGGAGAGGAGACCCAGTACTTC. Translated, it gives CSARLAGEETQYF. This sequence joins TRBV20-1 and TRBJ2-5, with 10 bases fitting TRBD2. The CDR3 runs to 13 residues. The V segment lost 2 bases and the J segment 5 bases; nucleotides outside the gene matches: 2. Germline V gene sequence: CDR1 DFQATT, CDR2 SNEGSKA (reference sequence).

The chain carries TRBV5-6 and TRBJ1-2; weak D call: TRBD1 (5 bases). The germline CDR1 and CDR2 sequences are SGHDT and YYEEEE. Trimming removed 4 bases at V and 6 bases at J, with 16 bases between. This CDR3 contains 14 residues. CDR3 sequence reads: CASSPGGLYDGYTF. The CDR3 nucleotides are TGTGCCAGCAGCCCCGGGGGACTCTATGATGGCTACACCTTC.

The chain links TRBV20-1 to TRBJ2-1, with 11 positions matching TRBD1. The CDR3 consists of 17 residues. The V gene end was trimmed by 2 bases and the J gene end by 8 bases; junction bases not matched to a gene: 14. Germline CDR1 and CDR2: DFQATT and SNEGSKA (reference sequence). CDR3 residues: CSARTTFPGQGGDEQFF. CDR3 bases: TGCAGTGCTAGAACTACCTTTCCGGGACAGGGGGGCGATGAGCAGTTCTTC.